A single sample gave rise to the 26 T cell receptor beta chains below, sequenced in a study of blood T cells in healthy people across ages (dated by TCRdb to the mid-2010s). The library relied on 5' RACE. Sequencing was carried out with an Illumina HiSeq 2500. A second PCR of roughly 6 to 11 cycles was run with a J-beta primer mix and a sample-barcoded 5' primer. TCRdb handled the public reads itself, with Q25 trimming in fastp and clone calling in MiXCR, and kept productive beta chains. Here each entry gathers all rows of one CDR3 protein and keeps the most common genes and DNA. This sample has 800,000 to 1,300,000 distinct CDR3 sequences in its table, and around 27% of those were observed once. The biggest ten clones account for about 0.72% of the sample. The same sample was also used in a study of T cells of mothers and their children.

The specimen sequenced was blood. These receptors all come from a girl aged 2 to 10 in good health.

The chain recombines TRBV7-8 with TRBJ2-5, with TRBD1 as a possible D gene (7 bases). Looked up from germline, CDR1 is SGHVS and CDR2 is FQNEAQ. Trimming removed 3 bases at V and 5 bases at J, with 22 bases between. CDR3 length: 17 residues. The CDR3 bases are TGTGCCAGCAGCTTCCATAAGCAGGGGGGTGTAGGGGAGACCCAGTACTTC. As protein: CASSFHKQGGVGETQYF.

This clonotype has a handful of counts. CDR3: CASSIGLAGVVRETQYF. CDR3 in DNA: TGTGCCAGCAGCATCGGACTAGCGGGAGTTGTTAGAGAGACCCAGTACTTC. V is TRBV7-2 and J is TRBJ2-5; 13 bases are shared with TRBD2. After removal of 5 bases from V and 4 bases from J, the junction contained 10 bases not matched to a gene. This CDR3 is 17 amino acids long. Germline V CDR1 and CDR2: SGHTA, FQGNSA.

The chain joins TRBV14 to TRBJ1-2, with no clear D. CDR3 length: 15 residues. Trimming cost V 4 bases and J 4 bases, with 16 bases left between them. Per the germline V gene, CDR1 is SGHDN and CDR2 is FVKESK. The CDR3 here is CASSPRQVLGYGYTF. CDR3 sequence (DNA): TGTGCCAGCAGCCCACGGCAGGTCCTCGGCTATGGCTACACCTTC.

The sample holds a few counts of this clonotype. The chain recombines TRBV29-1 with TRBJ1-3, with a weak D call TRBD1 (6 bases). The CDR3 loop spans 14 amino acids. The germline V gene has CDR1 SQVTM and CDR2 ANQGSEA. V was clipped by 6 bases and J by 0 bases, with 12 bases between them. CDR3 nucleotides: TGCAGCGTCTTCGGGGGGCACTCTGGAAACACCATATATTTT. Translated, it gives CSVFGGHSGNTIYF.

The J gene is TRBJ2-1, the V gene TRBV19; 7 bases fit TRBD2. The CDR3 consists of 15 residues. In germline, CDR1 is LNHDA, CDR2 SQIVND (reference sequence). Germline trimming cut 5 bases from V and 4 bases from J; bases unmatched to any gene: 8. Here the CDR3 reads CASSASGQPYNEQFF. The CDR3 DNA sequence: TGTGCCAGTAGTGCTAGCGGACAACCTTACAATGAGCAGTTCTTC.

This clonotype has only a few counts. The CDR3 DNA is TGCAGTGCTGTCATCACAGGGGTCGACTATGGCTACACCTTC. Translating gives CSAVITGVDYGYTF. The genes are TRBV20-1 and TRBJ1-2; 7 bases map to TRBD1. CDR1 and CDR2 (germline): DFQATT, SNEGSKA (reference sequence). The CDR3 is made up of 14 amino acids. The ends lost 5 bases at V and 3 bases at J; junction bases unmatched: 9.

V is TRBV11-2 and J is TRBJ1-1; maybe TRBD1 (6 bases). The germline V gene encodes CDR1 SGHAT and CDR2 FQNNGV. The V and J ends lost 4 bases and 10 bases respectively, with 22 bases between them. The CDR3 totals 15 residues. The CDR3 sequence: CASSSLTRQVIIAFF. For the CDR3, the DNA is TGTGCCAGCAGCTCATTAACTCGACAGGTAATCATAGCTTTCTTT.

In its sample, this clonotype was seen a few times. This chain connects TRBV7-9 to TRBJ2-4; the D is unclear. The CDR3 contains 12 residues. Trimming took off 3 bases at V and 8 bases at J, with 8 bases between the two ends. The germline gives CDR1 SEHNR, CDR2 FQNEAQ (reference sequence). The CDR3 loop is CASSLFSDIQYF. The CDR3 DNA reads as TGTGCCAGCAGCTTGTTTTCAGACATTCAGTACTTC.

This clonotype was found once. The V call is TRBV20-1, the J call TRBJ2-5; 7 nucleotides match TRBD1. The V segment lost 6 bases and the J segment 5 bases; nucleotides outside the gene matches: 21. Germline CDR1 and CDR2: DFQATT and SNEGSKA (reference sequence). The CDR3 loop spans 17 amino acids. This CDR3 is CSANTPPDRDGWETQYF. The CDR3 bases are TGCAGTGCCAATACTCCACCCGACAGGGACGGTTGGGAGACCCAGTACTTC.

In its sample, this clonotype was seen a few times. This rearrangement joins TRBV2 to TRBJ2-1; no clear D gene. This CDR3 has 11 residues. Germline-derived CDR1 and CDR2 are SNHLY and FYNNEI. Trimming pared 11 bases from V and 5 bases from J, leaving 10 bases between. In nucleotides, the CDR3 is TGTGCCGGAACACCCGACAATGAGCAGTTCTTC. Translated: CAGTPDNEQFF.

This clonotype appeared a few times. CDR3 sequence (DNA): TGCGCCAGCAGCGAAGGACAGCGAGAATATGGCTACACCTTC. Translation gives CASSEGQREYGYTF. The genes are TRBV5-1 and TRBJ1-2; D possibly corresponds to TRBD1 (6 bases). The CDR3 sequence is 14 residues long. The germline V gene has CDR1 SGHRS and CDR2 YFSETQ. The V end was cut by 4 bases, the J end by 5 bases, with 15 bases between.

This clonotype was observed a few times. The V gene is TRBV3-1, the J gene TRBJ2-4; D unresolved. V was pared by 2 bases and J by 5 bases, with 7 bases between. There are 13 residues in the CDR3. Germline V lookup: CDR1 LGHDT, CDR2 YNNKEL (reference sequence). DNA of the CDR3: TGTGCCAGCAGCCAACTGCCTGAAAACATTCAGTACTTC. It is translated as CASSQLPENIQYF. Based on the CDR3 plus reference TRBV3-1 and TRBJ2-4, the full variable domain is DTAVSQTPKYLVTQMGNDKSIKCEQNLGHDTMYWYKQDSKKFLKIMFSYNNKELIINETVPNRFSPKSPDKAHLNLHINSLELGDSAVYFCASSQLPENIQYFGAGTRLSVL.

V is TRBV20-1 and J is TRBJ1-4; D unclear. V dropped 7 bases and J dropped 5 bases, with 8 bases sitting between them. The CDR3 is 11 residues long. Germline values: CDR1 DFQATT, CDR2 SNEGSKA (reference sequence). The CDR3 loop is CSVRLNEKLFF. The DNA of the CDR3 is TGCAGTGTACGTTTAAATGAAAAACTGTTTTTT.

The V call is TRBV7-9, the J call TRBJ1-2; D possibly corresponds to TRBD1 (5 bases). Germline V CDR1 and CDR2: SEHNR, FQNEAQ (reference sequence). The CDR3 covers 15 residues. V was clipped by 5 bases and J by 3 bases, with 16 bases between them. Here the CDR3 DNA reads TGTGCCAGCAGCCCCCCCAGGTGGGACGACTATGGCTACACCTTC. This codes for CASSPPRWDDYGYTF.

This clonotype was seen a handful of times. The V call is TRBV12-3 or TRBV12-4, the J call TRBJ2-1, with D tentatively TRBD1 or TRBD2 (5 bases each). The J call may not be correct, given that the DNA end is closer to TRBJ2-7. The length of the CDR3 is 13 residues. CDR3 protein: CASTPLGVREQYF. For the CDR3, the DNA is TGTGCCAGCACCCCTCTGGGGGTCCGCGAGCAGTACTTC.

V gene TRBV12-5 combines with J gene TRBJ2-1; 8 bases line up with TRBD1. Gene TRBJ2-5 matches the end of the DNA better, so the J call may be wrong. Germline CDR1 and CDR2: LGHNT and FRNRAP. The CDR3 covers 15 residues. The CDR3 coding sequence is TGTGCTAGTGGCACCGGACAGGGCGTCCAAGAGACCCAGTACTTC. It is translated as CASGTGQGVQETQYF.

This clonotype has a handful of counts. V and J are TRBV4-1 and TRBJ2-5, with 8 bases that match TRBD2. The ends lost 4 bases at V and 2 bases at J; junction bases unmatched: 21. The CDR3 has 20 residues. Germline V gene data show CDR1 as MGHRA and CDR2 as YSYEKL. CDR3 amino acids: CASSRRSHVVGSGAQETQYF. For the CDR3, the DNA is TGCGCCAGCAGCCGACGGTCCCACGTGGTCGGTAGCGGGGCACAAGAGACCCAGTACTTC.

V and J are TRBV5-1 and TRBJ2-2; D tentatively fits TRBD1 or TRBD2 (7 bases each). The CDR3 is 14 amino acids. CDR1 is SGHRS, CDR2 YFSETQ, per germline. The ends were cut back, 9 bases at V and 3 bases at J, with 15 bases in the middle. The CDR3 loop is CATTGRVDTGELFF. The CDR3 DNA sequence: TGCGCCACGACAGGGAGGGTTGACACCGGGGAGCTGTTTTTT.

A few counts support this clonotype. V gene TRBV28 combines with J gene TRBJ2-1; perhaps TRBD2 as D (6 bases). The CDR3 runs to 16 residues. In germline, CDR1 is MDHEN, CDR2 SYDVKM. V lost 8 bases and J 5 bases, leaving 22 bases between the germline ends. This chain's CDR3 is CASQSSRAGLNNEQFF. In nucleotides, the CDR3 is TGTGCCAGCCAAAGTTCAAGGGCGGGGCTAAACAATGAGCAGTTCTTC.

The rearrangement uses TRBV11-2 and TRBJ2-1; D is ambiguous. V was shortened by 2 bases and J by 9 bases, with 11 bases between the two germline ends. Germline CDR1 SGHAT, CDR2 FQNNGV. This CDR3 spans 13 amino acids. The CDR3 sequence: CASSLFGSTEQFF. Here the CDR3 DNA reads TGTGCCAGCAGCTTATTTGGATCGACTGAGCAGTTCTTC. The variable domain in full, with the rest retrieved from reference TRBV11-2 and TRBJ2-1, is EAGVAQSPRYKIIEKRQSVAFWCNPISGHATLYWYQQILGQGPKLLIQFQNNGVVDDSQLPKDRFSAERLKGVDSTLKIQPAKLEDSAVYLCASSLFGSTEQFFGPGTRLTVL.

The chain has TRBV4-1 and TRBJ1-4, with D perhaps matching TRBD1 (5 bases). The V end was cut by 4 bases, the J end by 0 bases, with 9 bases between. The germline V gene has CDR1 MGHRA and CDR2 YSYEKL. The CDR3 runs to 15 residues. CDR3 sequence (DNA): TGCGCCAGCAGCCTTTCAGGGCCAACTAATGAAAAACTGTTTTTT. This translates into CASSLSGPTNEKLFF.

The rearrangement links TRBV19 to TRBJ1-5; D gene uncertain. Germline CDR1 LNHDA, CDR2 SQIVND (reference sequence). The V end was cut by 5 bases, the J end by 3 bases, with 8 bases between. This CDR3 is built from 13 residues. For the CDR3, the DNA is TGTGCCAGTAGTCCTCGGGTCAATCAGCCCCAGCATTTT. Protein sequence: CASSPRVNQPQHF.

This clonotype has more than one count but fewer than ten. This chain uses TRBV7-9 with TRBJ2-5; TRBD2 aligns across 8 bases. Matching the DNA end better, TRBJ2-7 makes the J call doubtful. CDR3 length equals 17 residues. Germline V gives CDR1 SEHNR, CDR2 FQNEAQ (reference sequence). The CDR3 DNA follows: TGTGCCAGCAGCTCGGAGTTAACTAGCGGACCTACCTACGAGCAGTACTTC. Its translation is CASSSELTSGPTYEQYF.

The rearrangement uses TRBV2 and TRBJ2-3; no clear D gene. Trimming left V 11 bases short and J 2 bases short, with 8 bases between. This CDR3 region has 11 residues. Germline V CDR1 and CDR2: SNHLY, FYNNEI. In DNA, the CDR3 is TGTGCCGGAGAGAACACAGATACGCAGTATTTT. Protein: CAGENTDTQYF.

This clonotype turned up a few times. CDR3 sequence reads: CASSECPSGLCEQYF. The CDR3 coding sequence is TGTGCCAGCAGTGAATGTCCTAGCGGGCTGTGCGAGCAGTACTTC. This chain uses TRBV25-1 with TRBJ2-7, with 8 bases aligning to TRBD2. V trimming: 1 base; J trimming: 6 bases; junction bases outside the gene matches: 8. Germline lookup yields CDR1 MGHDK and CDR2 SYGVNS. The CDR3 runs 15 residues.

This clonotype showed up many times. The chain employs TRBV11-2 and TRBJ1-1, with a weak D call TRBD1 (5 bases). The ends were cut back, 4 bases at V and 6 bases at J, with 21 bases in the middle. The CDR3 spans 16 residues. CDR1 and CDR2 from the germline V gene are SGHAT and FQNNGV. The CDR3 DNA sequence: TGTGCCAGCAGCTCGATATTCAGGGATCCAAACGCTGAAGCTTTCTTT. It translates to CASSSIFRDPNAEAFF.